This T cell receptor beta chain was sequenced for a study of molecular identifiers for immune sequencing clone quantification. MiXCR, applied by TCRdb to the PCR reads, yields one record per CDR3 protein. The data show approximately 680,000 distinct CDR3 sequences, less than 30% seen once. The CDR3 sequence is 12 residues long. V was clipped by 7 bases and J by 6 bases; unmatched bases: 3. Researchers sorted naive CD8 T cells as cells that were CD8+CD4-CCR7+CD45RA+. This clonotype was counted a few times. This chain joins TRBV12-3 or TRBV12-4 and TRBJ1-1; 9 nucleotides agree with TRBD1. The sequence was collected from a human donor in good health. Some libraries in this study had Jurkat cell RNA spiked in. Sequencing was performed on naive CD8+ T cells from blood, with Jurkat cell RNA spiked in. Subset indicated: FACS-sorted CD8+CD4-CCR7+CD45RA+ naive T cells. CDR3 in DNA: TGTGCCAGCAAACAGGGGGCGGCTGAAGCTTTCTTT. Translation: CASKQGAAEAFF.